This T cell receptor (beta chain) was captured by sequencing in a study of T cell repertoires in cytomegalovirus infection. Turning to the study itself: Public TCR beta signatures were indicative of both CMV infection and a matching HLA type. Study results and caveats: HLA-C-restricted CMV clonotypes gave the most frequent clonotype in two of eight donors.

In this sample, this clonotype turned up many times. Its specificity is unknown. TCRdb re-derived calls from the reads in MiXCR, one entry per CDR3 protein. Of approximately 1,000,000 distinct CDR3 sequences listed, 31% are singletons. Trimming left V 3 bases short and J 1 base short, with 9 bases between. From germline, CDR1 is SGHVS and CDR2 FQNEAQ. CDR3 size: 14 residues. The clonotype was recovered from a human donor in good health (CMV status not recorded). Some clones in this sample may be carry-over from other donors' samples. The material sequenced was cultured CD8+ T cells from PBMCs, taken from culture after CMV antigen stimulation. This sequence joins TRBV7-8 and TRBJ2-5, with D tentatively TRBD1 or TRBD2 (5 bases each). CDR3 in DNA: TGTGCCAGCAGCTTCTTGAGGGGCCAAGAGACCCAGTACTTC. Translated: CASSFLRGQETQYF.